These T cell receptor beta chains were read from a single sample in a study of graft-versus-host responses after intestinal transplantation. These receptors are not linked to any known antigen. This table comes from immunoSEQ multiplex PCR, and its TCRdb copy is limited to in-frame clones, with some not included. Of roughly 30,000 clones listed, about 79% are singletons. The input for sequencing was unstimulated CD8+ T cells sorted from spleen or lymph node cells, taken before intestinal transplant. Source of these receptors: a human donor who received an intestinal transplant. Each CDR3 is given with its conserved first and last residue. Fields, in order: D gene, V gene, clone size, J gene, CDR3 protein, CDR3 DNA. A D gene is named only where the DNA matches it firmly. Only part of the rows carry a size: once, few, many, or a class if the clone is expanded.

NA	TRBV6-5	NA	TRBJ2-1	CASSYSGSSYNEQFF	TGTGCCAGCAGTTACTCGGGCAGCTCCTACAATGAGCAGTTCTTC
TRBD2	TRBV19	NA	TRBJ2-2	CASTWLAGALNTGELFF	TGTGCCAGTACCTGGCTAGCGGGGGCCCTGAACACCGGGGAGCTGTTTTTT
TRBD1	TRBV6-5	NA	TRBJ1-4	CASSPTGLGKLFF	TGTGCCAGCAGTCCGACAGGGTTAGGAAAACTGTTTTTT
TRBD1	TRBV7-8	NA	TRBJ1-6	CASSLADRGSSPLHF	TGTGCCAGCAGCTTAGCGGACAGGGGGAGTTCACCCCTCCACTTT
TRBD2	TRBV28	NA	TRBJ2-1	CASSFVSGGLPYNEQFF	TGTGCCAGCAGTTTTGTTAGCGGGGGGCTACCCTACAATGAGCAGTTCTTC
NA	TRBV27	once	TRBJ2-3	CASGGALTADTQYF	TGTGCCAGCGGAGGTGCCCTGACGGCCGATACGCAGTATTTT
NA	TRBV7-9	NA	TRBJ2-2	CASSERMGGQNTGELFF	TGTGCCAGCAGCGAACGGATGGGGGGGCAGAACACCGGGGAGCTGTTTTTT
TRBD2	TRBV7-2	NA	TRBJ2-7	CASSTMTSWDEQYF	TGTGCCAGCAGCACGATGACTAGCTGGGACGAGCAGTACTTC
NA	TRBV27	NA	TRBJ1-4	CASSLIGATNEKLFF	TGTGCCAGCAGTTTAATTGGGGCTACTAATGAAAAACTGTTTTTT
NA	TRBV4-2	NA	TRBJ1-2	CASSFWEGPEGDGYTF	TGTGCCAGCAGCTTTTGGGAGGGGCCAGAGGGAGACGGCTACACCTTC
TRBD2	TRBV6-6	NA	TRBJ2-7	CASSYGRGHEQYF	TGTGCCAGCAGTTACGGGAGGGGTCACGAGCAGTACTTC
NA	TRBV2	NA	TRBJ1-1	CASRDSATEAFF	TGTGCCAGCAGGGACAGTGCGACTGAAGCTTTCTTT
NA	TRBV4-1	NA	TRBJ2-1	CASSQEGAPPYNEQFF	TGCGCCAGCAGCCAAGAAGGGGCCCCACCCTACAATGAGCAGTTCTTC
TRBD2	TRBV5-4	NA	TRBJ2-5	CASSPPRLAGEETQYF	TGTGCCAGCAGCCCACCGAGACTAGCGGGGGAAGAGACCCAGTACTTC
TRBD1	TRBV2	NA	TRBJ2-7	CASSVTGFEQYF	TGTGCCAGCAGTGTGACAGGGTTCGAGCAGTACTTC
TRBD2	TRBV2	NA	TRBJ2-3	CASRSPLAGVTDTQYF	TGTGCCAGCAGATCACCTCTAGCGGGGGTCACAGATACGCAGTATTTT
TRBD1	TRBV25-1	NA	TRBJ2-7	CASSEYSRDRAHEQYF	TGTGCCAGCAGTGAATATTCCCGGGACAGGGCCCACGAGCAGTACTTC
TRBD1	TRBV4-1	NA	TRBJ2-5	CASSQDLDRGQETQYF	TGCGCCAGCAGCCAAGATCTGGACAGGGGGCAAGAGACCCAGTACTTC
NA	TRBV7-3	NA	TRBJ1-4	CASSLERTVLGKLFF	TGTGCCAGCAGCTTAGAGCGGACAGTTCTAGGAAAACTGTTTTTT
NA	TRBV14	NA	TRBJ2-7	CASSQGAGGYEQYF	TGTGCCAGCAGCCAAGGTGCAGGAGGCTACGAGCAGTACTTC
TRBD2	TRBV28	NA	TRBJ2-7	CASASGRVEQYF	TGTGCCAGCGCTAGCGGGAGGGTCGAGCAGTACTTC
TRBD1	TRBV11-1	once	TRBJ2-7	CASSLSGQGIGEQYF	TGTGCCAGCAGCTTAAGTGGACAGGGAATTGGCGAGCAGTACTTC
TRBD2	TRBV15	NA	TRBJ2-7	CATSRPQLAGGYEQYF	TGTGCCACCAGCAGGCCACAACTAGCGGGGGGCTACGAGCAGTACTTC
TRBD1	TRBV2	NA	TRBJ2-7	CASSEPGQGASEQYF	TGTGCCAGCAGTGAGCCCGGACAGGGGGCGTCCGAGCAGTACTTC
TRBD2	TRBV19	NA	TRBJ2-3	CASSGRGGAIDTQYF	TGTGCCAGTAGTGGGCGCGGGGGGGCCATAGATACGCAGTATTTT
NA	TRBV2	NA	TRBJ2-1	CASLAFEQFF	TGTGCCAGCCTAGCGTTTGAGCAGTTCTTC
TRBD1	TRBV7-7	NA	TRBJ2-1	CASSFHPGTDYNEQFF	TGTGCCAGCAGCTTCCACCCCGGGACAGACTACAATGAGCAGTTCTTC
NA	TRBV27	NA	TRBJ1-2	CASAYRVNYGYTF	TGTGCCAGCGCATACAGGGTTAACTATGGCTACACCTTC
TRBD2	TRBV5-5	NA	TRBJ2-7	CASNPEITSGTYEQYF	TGTGCCAGCAACCCGGAAATAACTAGCGGGACCTACGAGCAGTACTTC